This is a list of T cell receptor beta chains from one sample in a study of OX40 agonist ivuxolimab in advanced cancers. Repertoires were generated with immunoSEQ multiplex PCR, while TCRdb's copy carries only in-frame clones and drops some. The sample lists about 76,000 clones; 85% were seen once. The source was CD4+ or CD8+ T cells sorted from blood, collected in a trial of the OX40 agonist ivuxolimab. Receptors were obtained from an adult with an advanced solid tumor such as melanoma, head and neck, liver or kidney cancer. The CDR3 runs from the conserved cysteine through the conserved F or W.

TRBJ2-7	TRBV6-6	CASSGSYGYEQYF
TRBJ2-4	TRBV14	CASSPLDSSSIDIQYF
TRBJ2-3	TRBV9	CASSVGLAGASTDTQYF
TRBJ2-7	TRBV2	CASSWDLTSSYEQYF
TRBJ2-5	TRBV4-2	CASSLIGTSGGRETQYF
TRBJ1-1	TRBV11-3	CASSSDTNTEAFF
TRBJ2-7	TRBV25-1	CASSGNPRAYEQYF
TRBJ2-1	TRBV30	CAWRAGAYNEQFF
TRBJ1-4	TRBV11-2	CASSGPKVGKLFF
TRBJ1-5	TRBV6-5	CASSYRGAGNQPQHF
TRBJ1-6	TRBV27	CASTSLLGNNSPLHF
TRBJ2-7	TRBV10-3	CAIRAGTGSAEQYF
TRBJ2-2	TRBV7-2	CASSPPPSNTGELFF
TRBJ2-7	TRBV21-1	CASSKVGGSYEQYF
TRBJ1-3	TRBV4-3	CASSREIGQGAGYF
TRBJ1-1	TRBV10-3	CAISEQGENTEAFF
TRBJ1-2	TRBV4-3	CASSQDRQGEGYTF
TRBJ1-2	TRBV7-2	CASYKTGDSRYGYTF
TRBJ1-1	TRBV5-1	CASNSRDGPNTEAFF
TRBJ1-4	TRBV25-1	CASSDYGQPATNEKLFF
TRBJ2-2	TRBV6-6	CASTLQGADTGELFF
TRBJ2-7	TRBV30	CAWSPPGSGSYEQYF
TRBJ1-2	TRBV7-2	CASSSGPGTGNYGYTF
TRBJ1-6	TRBV25-1	CASSPSGYNSPLHF
TRBJ1-2	TRBV5-8	CASSYTSSGPPGYTF
TRBJ1-1	TRBV15	CATSREMTGNTEAFF
TRBJ1-5	TRBV7-9	CASSVYRGLEQPQHF
TRBJ2-3	TRBV2	CASSGRPGRSTDTQYF
TRBJ1-1	TRBV6-5	CASSPRRSNTEAFF
TRBJ2-7	TRBV6-4	CASRGLDEQYF
TRBJ1-2	TRBV29-1	CSAKNWGNSNYGYTF
TRBJ1-1	TRBV29-1	CSVVLGGDTEAFF
TRBJ2-3	TRBV7-9	CASSLPRDRDLLIRAQYF
TRBJ1-2	TRBV18	CASSLDSDGYTF
TRBJ1-1	TRBV9	CASSVAGGAGGFGTEAFF
TRBJ2-5	TRBV6-6	CASWGETQYF
TRBJ1-2	TRBV5-8	CASSWTGYGGYTF
TRBJ2-5	TRBV5-4	CASSLAGSQETQYF
TRBJ2-1	TRBV9	CASSRQRGREEQFF
TRBJ2-7	TRBV2	CASRRDITGGEQYF
TRBJ1-1	TRBV9	CASSPGGGNTEAFF
TRBJ2-3	TRBV30	CAWSVLRGGGTDTQYF
TRBJ1-6	TRBV30	CAWSYLKGANSPLHF
TRBJ2-3	TRBV4-3	CASSLMTAGTDTQYF
TRBJ2-7	TRBV18	CASSPPGLAGLDEQYF
TRBJ2-7	TRBV7-2	CASSLTGVGTPAYYEQYF
TRBJ1-1	TRBV10-3	CAIRLDIIENTEAFF
TRBJ1-5	TRBV9	CASSVSDSGQPQHF
TRBJ1-1	TRBV27	CASSPTGRTEAFF